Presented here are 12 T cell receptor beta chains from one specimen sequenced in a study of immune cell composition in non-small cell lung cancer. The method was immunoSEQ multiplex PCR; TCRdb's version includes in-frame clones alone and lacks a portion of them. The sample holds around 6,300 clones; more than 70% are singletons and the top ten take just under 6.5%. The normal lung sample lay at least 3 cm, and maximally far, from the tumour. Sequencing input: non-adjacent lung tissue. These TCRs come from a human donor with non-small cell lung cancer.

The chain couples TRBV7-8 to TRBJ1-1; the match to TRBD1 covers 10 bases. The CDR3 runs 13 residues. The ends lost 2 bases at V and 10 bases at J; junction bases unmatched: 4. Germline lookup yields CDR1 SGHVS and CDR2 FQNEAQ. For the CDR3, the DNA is TGTGCCAGCAGCTTACCCCGGACAGGGGGAGCTTTCTTT. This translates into CASSLPRTGGAFF.

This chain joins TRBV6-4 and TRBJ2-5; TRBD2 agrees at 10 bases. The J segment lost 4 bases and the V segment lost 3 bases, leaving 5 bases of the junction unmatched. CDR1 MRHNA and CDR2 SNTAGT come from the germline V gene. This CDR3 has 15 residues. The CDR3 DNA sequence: TGTGCCAGCAGTGAAGAAGCGGGGGGGCCAGAGACCCAGTACTTC. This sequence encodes CASSEEAGGPETQYF.

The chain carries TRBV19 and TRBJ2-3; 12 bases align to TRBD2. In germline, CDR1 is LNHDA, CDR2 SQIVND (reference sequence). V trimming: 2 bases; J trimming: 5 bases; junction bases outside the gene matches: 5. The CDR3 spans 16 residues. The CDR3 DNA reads TGTGCCAGTAGTATACGACTAGCGGGGGAAGTAGATACGCAGTATTTT. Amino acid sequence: CASSIRLAGEVDTQYF.

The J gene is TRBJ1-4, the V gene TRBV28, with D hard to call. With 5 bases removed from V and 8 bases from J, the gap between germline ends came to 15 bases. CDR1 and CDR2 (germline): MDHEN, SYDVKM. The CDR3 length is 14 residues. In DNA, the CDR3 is TGTGCCAGCAGTCGGGAACCGTCTAGGGAAAAACTGTTTTTT. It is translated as CASSREPSREKLFF.

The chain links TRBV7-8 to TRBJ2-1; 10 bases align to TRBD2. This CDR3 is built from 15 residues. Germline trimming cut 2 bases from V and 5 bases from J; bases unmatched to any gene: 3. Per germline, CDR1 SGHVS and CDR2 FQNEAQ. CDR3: CASSLRTSGNNEQFF. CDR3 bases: TGTGCCAGCAGCTTACGGACTAGCGGTAACAATGAGCAGTTCTTC.

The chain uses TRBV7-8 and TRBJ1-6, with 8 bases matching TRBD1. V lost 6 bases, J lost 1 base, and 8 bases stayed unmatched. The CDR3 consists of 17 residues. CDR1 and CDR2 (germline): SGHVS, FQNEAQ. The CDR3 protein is CASSQRTGQSYNSPLHF. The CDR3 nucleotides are TGTGCCAGCAGTCAGCGGACAGGGCAATCCTATAATTCACCCCTCCACTTT. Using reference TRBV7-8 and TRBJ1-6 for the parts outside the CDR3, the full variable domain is GAGVSQSPRYKVAKRGQDVALRCDPISGHVSLFWYQQALGQGPEFLTYFQNEAQLDKSGLPSDRFFAERPEGSVSTLKIQRTQQEDSAVYLCASSQRTGQSYNSPLHFGNGTRLTVT.

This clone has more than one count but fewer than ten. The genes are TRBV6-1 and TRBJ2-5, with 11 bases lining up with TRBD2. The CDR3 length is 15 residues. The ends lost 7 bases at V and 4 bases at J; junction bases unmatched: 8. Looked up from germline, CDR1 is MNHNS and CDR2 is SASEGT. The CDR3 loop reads CASMLSGGAGETQYF. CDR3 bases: TGTGCCAGCATGCTTAGCGGGGGGGCGGGAGAGACCCAGTACTTC.

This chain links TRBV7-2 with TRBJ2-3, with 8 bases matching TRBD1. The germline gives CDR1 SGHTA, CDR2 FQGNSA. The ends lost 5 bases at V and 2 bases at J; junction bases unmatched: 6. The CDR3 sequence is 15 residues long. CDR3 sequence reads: CASSSTGGSTDTQYF. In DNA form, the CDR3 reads TGTGCCAGCAGCAGTACAGGGGGGTCCACAGATACGCAGTATTTT.

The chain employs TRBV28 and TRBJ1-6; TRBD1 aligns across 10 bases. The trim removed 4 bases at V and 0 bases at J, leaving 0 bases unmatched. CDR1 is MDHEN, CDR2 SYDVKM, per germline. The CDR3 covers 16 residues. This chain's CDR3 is CASSWTGGSYNSPLHF. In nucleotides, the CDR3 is TGTGCCAGCAGTTGGACAGGGGGCTCCTATAATTCACCCCTCCACTTT.

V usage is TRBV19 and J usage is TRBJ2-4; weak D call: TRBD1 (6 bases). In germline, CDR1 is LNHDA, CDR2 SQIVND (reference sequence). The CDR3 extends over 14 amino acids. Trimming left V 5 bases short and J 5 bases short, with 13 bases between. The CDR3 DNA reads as TGTGCCAGTAGTTTCCGGGACACCCAAAACATTCAGTACTTC. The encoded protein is CASSFRDTQNIQYF.

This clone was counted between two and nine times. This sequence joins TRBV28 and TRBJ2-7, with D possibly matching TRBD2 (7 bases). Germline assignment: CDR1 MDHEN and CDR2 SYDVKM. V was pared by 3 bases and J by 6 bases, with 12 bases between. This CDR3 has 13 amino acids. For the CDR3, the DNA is TGTGCCAGCAGTTTCAACGGGGGGCGCGAGCAGTACTTC. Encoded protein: CASSFNGGREQYF.

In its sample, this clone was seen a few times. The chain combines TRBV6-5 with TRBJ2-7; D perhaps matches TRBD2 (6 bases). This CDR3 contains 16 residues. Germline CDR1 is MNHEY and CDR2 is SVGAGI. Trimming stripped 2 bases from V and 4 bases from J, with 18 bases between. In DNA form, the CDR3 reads TGTGCCAGCAGTTACGCGGGGCTCAAAGGTGTGTACGAGCAGTACTTC. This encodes CASSYAGLKGVYEQYF.